These T cell receptor beta chains were read from a single sample in a study of T cell repertoires in cytomegalovirus infection. TCRdb recomputed calls from the reads with MiXCR, one row per CDR3 protein. The sample carries fewer than 550,000 distinct CDR3 sequences, 10% to 12% recorded once. The source material was PBMCs. The receptors here all came from a human donor in good health (CMV status not recorded). Some clones in this sample may be carry-over from other donors' samples. CDR3s include the opening cysteine and the closing phenylalanine or tryptophan. Each record gives: J gene, V gene, D gene, clone size, CDR3 DNA, CDR3 protein. A D gene is named only where the DNA matches it firmly. The listing skips clone size in some rows; elsewhere it reads once, few, many or a size class.

TRBJ2-3	TRBV5-6	TRBD2	few	TGTGCCAGCAGCCTGCGTAGCGGGGGGTATGGAGATACGCAGTATTTT	CASSLRSGGYGDTQYF
TRBJ2-1	TRBV11-3	TRBD2	many	TGTGCCAGCAGCGTCACTAGCGGGACCTTCAATGAGCAGTTCTTC	CASSVTSGTFNEQFF
TRBJ1-5	TRBV7-9	TRBD1	many	TGTGCCAGCAGCGGATCCCGGGACAGTTATCAGCCCCAGCATTTT	CASSGSRDSYQPQHF
TRBJ1-3	TRBV7-2	NA	many	TGTGCCAGCAGCTTTATTCCCTCTGGAAACACCATATATTTT	CASSFIPSGNTIYF
TRBJ1-1	TRBV14	NA	many	TGTGCCAGCAGCCAAGTGATGAGCAGGACTGAAGCTTTCTTT	CASSQVMSRTEAFF
TRBJ1-2	TRBV29-1	NA	NA	TGCAGCGTTGAATGGGTAACCCGCTATGGCTACACCTTC	CSVEWVTRYGYTF
TRBJ1-5	TRBV6-6	NA	many	TGTGCCAGCAAGGGAAATAGCAATCAGCCCCAGCATTTT	CASKGNSNQPQHF
TRBJ2-4	TRBV7-2	TRBD2	many	TGTGCCAGCAGCCCGACTAGCGGGCTAGCCAAAAACATTCAGTACTTC	CASSPTSGLAKNIQYF
TRBJ2-2	TRBV28	TRBD1	once	TGTGCCAGAACAGGGGGCATCACCGGGGAGCTGTTTTTT	CARTGGITGELFF
TRBJ1-2	TRBV14	NA	many	TGTGCCAGCAGCCAAGATGCGGGATCCTATGGCTACACCTTC	CASSQDAGSYGYTF
TRBJ2-1	TRBV11-3	NA	many	TGTGCCAGCAGCTTGAAAGGGGGTGAGCAGTTCTTC	CASSLKGGEQFF
TRBJ1-2	TRBV6-5	NA	NA	TGTGCCAGCAGTCGTACAGTGAGGGAGGGTGGCTACACCTTC	CASSRTVREGGYTF
TRBJ2-3	TRBV11-2	NA	many	TGTGCCAGCAGCCAAAGGGGGTATGAGTCAGATACGCAGTATTTT	CASSQRGYESDTQYF
TRBJ2-2	TRBV7-9	TRBD1	many	TGTGCCAGCAGCTCGGGACAGGTTGGGTACACCGGGGAGCTGTTTTTT	CASSSGQVGYTGELFF
TRBJ1-5	TRBV4-2	NA	NA	TGTGCCAGCAGCCAAGTGACAGGACAGCCCCAGCATTTT	CASSQVTGQPQHF
TRBJ1-2	TRBV24-1	NA	many	TGTGCCACCAGCGGGGGGGACTATGGCTACACCTTC	CATSGGDYGYTF